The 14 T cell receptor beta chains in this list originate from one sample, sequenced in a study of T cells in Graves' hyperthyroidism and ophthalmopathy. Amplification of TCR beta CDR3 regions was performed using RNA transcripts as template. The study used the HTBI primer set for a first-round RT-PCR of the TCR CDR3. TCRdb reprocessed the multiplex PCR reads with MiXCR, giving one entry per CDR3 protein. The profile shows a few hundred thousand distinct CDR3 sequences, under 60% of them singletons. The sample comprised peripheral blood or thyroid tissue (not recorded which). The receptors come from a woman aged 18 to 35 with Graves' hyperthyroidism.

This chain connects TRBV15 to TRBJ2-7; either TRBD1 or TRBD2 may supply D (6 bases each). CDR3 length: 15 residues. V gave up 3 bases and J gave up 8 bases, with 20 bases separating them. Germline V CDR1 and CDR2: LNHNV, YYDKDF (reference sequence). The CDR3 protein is CATSSGGPNQPQQYF. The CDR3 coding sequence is TGTGCCACCAGCAGTGGGGGGCCAAATCAGCCCCAGCAGTACTTC.

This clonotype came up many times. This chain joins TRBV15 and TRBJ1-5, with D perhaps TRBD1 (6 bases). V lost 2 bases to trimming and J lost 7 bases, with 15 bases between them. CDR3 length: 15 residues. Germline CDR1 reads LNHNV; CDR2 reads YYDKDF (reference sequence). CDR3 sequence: CATSRSIQGDQPQHF. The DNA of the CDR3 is TGTGCCACCAGCAGATCCATACAGGGAGACCAGCCCCAGCATTTT.

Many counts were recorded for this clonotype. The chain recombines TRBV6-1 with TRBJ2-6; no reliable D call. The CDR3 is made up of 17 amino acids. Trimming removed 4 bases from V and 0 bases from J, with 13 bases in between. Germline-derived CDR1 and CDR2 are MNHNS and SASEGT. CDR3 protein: CASSAVRRASGANVLTF. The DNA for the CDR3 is TGTGCCAGCAGTGCGGTCAGGCGCGCCTCTGGGGCCAACGTCCTGACTTTC.

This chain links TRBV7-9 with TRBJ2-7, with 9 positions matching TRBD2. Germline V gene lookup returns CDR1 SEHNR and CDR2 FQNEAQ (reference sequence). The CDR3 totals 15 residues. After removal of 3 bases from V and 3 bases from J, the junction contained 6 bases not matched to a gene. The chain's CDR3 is CASSLGLAGNYEQYF. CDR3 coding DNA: TGTGCCAGCAGCTTGGGGCTAGCGGGAAACTACGAGCAGTACTTC.

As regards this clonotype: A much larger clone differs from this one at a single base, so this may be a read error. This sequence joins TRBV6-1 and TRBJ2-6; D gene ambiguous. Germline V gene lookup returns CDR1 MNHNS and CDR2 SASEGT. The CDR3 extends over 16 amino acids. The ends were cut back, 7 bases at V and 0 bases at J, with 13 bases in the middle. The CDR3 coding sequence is TGTGCCAGCACCAACGGCGGCTTCTCTGGGGCCAACGTCCTGACTTTC. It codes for CASTNGGFSGANVLTF.

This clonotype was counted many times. The CDR3 sequence is CATKGVMYGYTF. The CDR3 DNA sequence: TGTGCCACCAAGGGGGTTATGTACGGCTACACCTTC. The gene calls are TRBV15 and TRBJ1-2, with D possibly being TRBD1 (6 bases). V dropped 7 bases and J dropped 8 bases, with 14 bases sitting between them. Per germline, CDR1 LNHNV and CDR2 YYDKDF (reference sequence). CDR3 size: 12 residues.

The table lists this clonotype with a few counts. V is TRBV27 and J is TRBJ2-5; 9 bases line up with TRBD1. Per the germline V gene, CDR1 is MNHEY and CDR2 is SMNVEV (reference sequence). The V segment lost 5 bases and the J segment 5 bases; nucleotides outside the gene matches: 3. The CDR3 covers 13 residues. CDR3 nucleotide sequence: TGTGCCAGCAGTCACGGACAGGGGGAGACCCAGTACTTC. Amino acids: CASSHGQGETQYF.

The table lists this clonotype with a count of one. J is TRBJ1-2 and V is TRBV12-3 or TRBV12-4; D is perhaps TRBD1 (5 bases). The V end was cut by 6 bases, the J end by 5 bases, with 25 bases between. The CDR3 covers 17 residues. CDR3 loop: CASRPIPGLAGPYGYTF. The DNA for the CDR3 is TGTGCCAGCAGACCGATCCCGGGACTAGCGGGACCTTATGGCTACACCTTC.

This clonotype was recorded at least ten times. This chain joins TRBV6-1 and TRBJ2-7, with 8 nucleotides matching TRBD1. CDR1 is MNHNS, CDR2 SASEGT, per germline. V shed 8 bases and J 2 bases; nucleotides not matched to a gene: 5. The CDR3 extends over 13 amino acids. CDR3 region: CASVTTGAYEQYF. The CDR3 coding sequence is TGTGCCAGCGTGACGACAGGGGCCTACGAGCAGTACTTC.

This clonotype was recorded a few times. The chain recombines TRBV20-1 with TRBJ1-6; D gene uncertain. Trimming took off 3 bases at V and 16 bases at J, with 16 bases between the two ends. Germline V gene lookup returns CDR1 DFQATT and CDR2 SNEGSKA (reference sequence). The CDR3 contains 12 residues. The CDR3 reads CSARADRLPLHF. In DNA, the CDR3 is TGCAGTGCTAGGGCAGACCGCCTCCCGCTCCACTTT.

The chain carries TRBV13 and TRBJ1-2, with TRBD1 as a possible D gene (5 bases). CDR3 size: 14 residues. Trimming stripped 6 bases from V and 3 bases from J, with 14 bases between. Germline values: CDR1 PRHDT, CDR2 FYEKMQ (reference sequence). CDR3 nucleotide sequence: TGTGCCAGCAGACCTCAGGGTTCCGACTATGGCTACACCTTC. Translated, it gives CASRPQGSDYGYTF.

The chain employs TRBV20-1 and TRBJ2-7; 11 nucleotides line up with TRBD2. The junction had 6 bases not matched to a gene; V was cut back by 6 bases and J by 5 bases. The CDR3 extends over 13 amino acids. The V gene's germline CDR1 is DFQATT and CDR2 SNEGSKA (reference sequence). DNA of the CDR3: TGCAGTGCAGTGACTAGCGGGAACCACGAGCAGTACTTC. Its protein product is CSAVTSGNHEQYF.

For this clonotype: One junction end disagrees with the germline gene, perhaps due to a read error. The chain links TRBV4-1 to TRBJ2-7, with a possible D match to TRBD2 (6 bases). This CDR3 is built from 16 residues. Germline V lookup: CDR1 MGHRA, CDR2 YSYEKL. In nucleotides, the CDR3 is TGCGCCGGCAGCCAAGATGGGAGCGGGCGCTCCTACGAGCAGTACTTC. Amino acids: CAGSQDGSGRSYEQYF.

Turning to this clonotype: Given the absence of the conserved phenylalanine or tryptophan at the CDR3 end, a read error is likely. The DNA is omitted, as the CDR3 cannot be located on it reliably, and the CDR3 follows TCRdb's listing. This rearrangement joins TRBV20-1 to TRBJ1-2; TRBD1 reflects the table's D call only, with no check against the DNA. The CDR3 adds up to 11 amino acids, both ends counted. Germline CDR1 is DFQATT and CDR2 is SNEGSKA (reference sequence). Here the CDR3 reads CSASSGYGNTI.